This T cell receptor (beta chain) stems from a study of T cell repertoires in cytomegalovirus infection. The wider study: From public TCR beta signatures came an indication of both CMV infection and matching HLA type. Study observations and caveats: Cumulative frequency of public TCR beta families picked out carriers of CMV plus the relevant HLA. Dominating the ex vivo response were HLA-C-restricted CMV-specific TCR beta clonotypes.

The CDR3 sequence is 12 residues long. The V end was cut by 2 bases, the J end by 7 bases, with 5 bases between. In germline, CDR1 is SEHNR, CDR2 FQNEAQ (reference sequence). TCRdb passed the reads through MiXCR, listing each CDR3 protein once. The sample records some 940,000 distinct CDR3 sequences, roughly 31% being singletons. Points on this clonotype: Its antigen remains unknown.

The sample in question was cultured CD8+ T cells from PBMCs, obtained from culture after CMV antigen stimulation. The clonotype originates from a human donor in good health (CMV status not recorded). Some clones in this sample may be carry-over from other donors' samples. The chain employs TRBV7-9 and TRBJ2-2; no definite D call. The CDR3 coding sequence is TGTGCCAGCAGCTTACAAGGCGGGGAGCTGTTTTTT. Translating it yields CASSLQGGELFF.